These 10 T cell receptor beta chains share one sample of origin, sequenced in a study of blood T cell repertoires in COVID-19 (dated by TCRdb to 2018 to 2021). Library preparation used the immunoSEQ multiplex PCR assay. TCRdb obtained this table from immuneACCESS and retained in-frame rearrangements with V and J assigned. These tables miss some clones; where compared with another copy, unresolved V genes account for less than half of the shortfall, and the remainder is unexplained. This sample has roughly 160,000 clones in its table, and around four fifths of those were observed once. The ten top clones hold approximately 7.6% of the sample. Sequencing was done on a sample of peripheral blood. All receptors come from a woman aged 80 or older with COVID-19, enrolled during active disease.

This clone was found once. The rearrangement joins TRBV7-9 to TRBJ1-2; D unresolved. V was trimmed by 1 base and J by 2 bases, leaving 14 bases between them. The CDR3 is 16 amino acids. In germline, CDR1 is SEHNR, CDR2 FQNEAQ (reference sequence). The CDR3 coding sequence is TGTGCCAGCAGCTTAGGACTTCAAGGCCTAAACTATGGCTACACCTTC. Its protein product is CASSLGLQGLNYGYTF. The full variable domain, with the rest looked up from reference TRBV7-9 and TRBJ1-2, is DTGVSQNPRHKITKRGQNVTFRCDPISEHNRLYWYRQTLGQGPEFLTYFQNEAQLEKSRLLSDRFSAERPKGSFSTLEIQRTEQGDSAMYLCASSLGLQGLNYGYTFGSGTRLTVV.

This clone has just one count. The rearrangement uses TRBV12-3 or TRBV12-4 and TRBJ1-6; no definite D call. Deletions cut 6 bases from V and 10 bases from J, with 13 bases between. This CDR3 region has 13 residues. In nucleotides, the CDR3 is TGTGCCAGCAGCCGCAGACAAGACTCACCCCTCCACTTT. Its protein product is CASSRRQDSPLHF.

The V call is TRBV13, the J call TRBJ1-4; no definite D call. With 3 bases removed from V and 8 bases from J, the gap between germline ends came to 10 bases. CDR3 size: 13 residues. Germline loops: CDR1 PRHDT, CDR2 FYEKMQ (reference sequence). CDR3 amino acids: CASSLAQAEKLFF. CDR3 coding DNA: TGTGCCAGCAGCTTGGCCCAAGCGGAAAAACTGTTTTTT. Complete variable domain (other parts from reference TRBV13 and TRBJ1-4): AAGVIQSPRHLIKEKRETATLKCYPIPRHDTVYWYQQGPGQDPQFLISFYEKMQSDKGSIPDRFSAQQFSDYHSELNMSSLELGDSALYFCASSLAQAEKLFFGSGTQLSVL.

The V gene is TRBV28, the J gene TRBJ1-6; D gene uncertain. Germline V CDR1 and CDR2: MDHEN, SYDVKM. The CDR3 has 16 amino acids. The V and J ends lost 7 bases and 0 bases respectively, with 13 bases between them. CDR3 nucleotide sequence: TGTGCCAGCACCCAGTCGGAGGGCTCCTATAATTCACCCCTCCACTTT. This translates into CASTQSEGSYNSPLHF.

This chain links TRBV2 with TRBJ1-6; 9 bases are a match to TRBD1. This CDR3 is built from 13 residues. The germline V gene has CDR1 SNHLY and CDR2 FYNNEI. J lost 9 bases, V lost 6 bases, and 3 bases had no gene match. In nucleotides, the CDR3 is TGTGCCAGCAGGGGGACAGGGACTTCACCCCTCCACTTT. This translates into CASRGTGTSPLHF.

CDR3 loop: CASSTSSGTEAFF. CDR3 nucleotide sequence: TGTGCCAGCAGTACCTCCAGCGGGACTGAAGCTTTCTTT. The chain combines TRBV27 with TRBJ1-1; D ambiguous. Trimming took 5 bases from V and 5 from J, leaving 12 bases between them. Germline-derived CDR1 and CDR2 are MNHEY and SMNVEV (reference sequence). The CDR3 is 13 residues long.

This clone is a singleton in its sample. V is TRBV9 and J is TRBJ1-6; possibly TRBD1 for D (5 bases). In germline, CDR1 is SGDLS, CDR2 YYNGEE. The CDR3 spans 15 residues. Trimming cost V 7 bases and J 7 bases, with 18 bases left between them. In nucleotides, the CDR3 is TGTGCCAGCCAGTTTGGGGGGTACGAGAATTCACCCCTCCACTTT. It specifies CASQFGGYENSPLHF.

The rearrangement links TRBV6-4 to TRBJ1-2; 9 bases map to TRBD1. J lost 8 bases, V lost 4 bases, and 5 bases had no gene match. Germline V gene sequence: CDR1 MRHNA, CDR2 SNTAGT. The CDR3 consists of 13 residues. The CDR3 sequence: CASSATGGGGYTF. DNA for the CDR3: TGTGCCAGCAGTGCGACAGGGGGAGGGGGCTACACCTTC.

V gene TRBV2 combines with J gene TRBJ2-1; a weak D match, TRBD2 (5 bases). The CDR3 runs to 14 residues. V lost 4 bases and J 0 bases, leaving 7 bases between the germline ends. In germline, CDR1 is SNHLY, CDR2 FYNNEI. The chain's CDR3 is CASSVRGSYNEQFF. In DNA form, the CDR3 reads TGTGCCAGCAGTGTTCGGGGCTCCTACAATGAGCAGTTCTTC. Together with reference TRBV2 and TRBJ2-1, the CDR3 gives the full variable domain: EPEVTQTPSHQVTQMGQEVILRCVPISNHLYFYWYRQILGQKVEFLVSFYNNEISEKSEIFDDQFSVERPDGSNFTLKIRSTKLEDSAMYFCASSVRGSYNEQFFGPGTRLTVL.

The J gene is TRBJ1-2, the V gene TRBV3-1 (or the pseudogene TRBV3-2); D possibly corresponds to TRBD1 (5 bases). Germline V gene sequence: CDR1 LGHDT, CDR2 YNNKEL (reference sequence). V lost 3 bases and J lost 4, with 9 bases in between. This CDR3 region has 13 residues. CDR3 nucleotides: TGTGCCAGCAGCCAGAGGACATCCTATGGCTACACCTTC. Translated, it gives CASSQRTSYGYTF.